This T cell receptor beta chain was recorded in a study of response to subunit inactivated influenza vaccine. Germline assignment: CDR1 SQVTM and CDR2 ANQGSEA. The CDR3 loop spans 13 amino acids. The V segment lost 5 bases and the J segment 2 bases; nucleotides outside the gene matches: 2. TCRdb re-called the RT-PCR reads through MiXCR, storing one row per CDR3 protein. The table shows 630,000 or so distinct CDR3 sequences, with approximately 14% occurring only once. On this clonotype: The antigen is undetermined.

Broader study findings: Each seasonal influenza vaccination recruits few new T cells, the authors suggested.

The chain carries TRBV29-1 and TRBJ2-3; 9 positions match TRBD2. The receptor comes from a man aged 50 to 59 who received an inactivated influenza vaccine. The sample here was PBMCs from blood, taken about 13 days after vaccination. CDR3 region: CSVLAGNTDTQYF. The CDR3 DNA sequence: TGCAGCGTTCTAGCGGGGAACACAGATACGCAGTATTTT.